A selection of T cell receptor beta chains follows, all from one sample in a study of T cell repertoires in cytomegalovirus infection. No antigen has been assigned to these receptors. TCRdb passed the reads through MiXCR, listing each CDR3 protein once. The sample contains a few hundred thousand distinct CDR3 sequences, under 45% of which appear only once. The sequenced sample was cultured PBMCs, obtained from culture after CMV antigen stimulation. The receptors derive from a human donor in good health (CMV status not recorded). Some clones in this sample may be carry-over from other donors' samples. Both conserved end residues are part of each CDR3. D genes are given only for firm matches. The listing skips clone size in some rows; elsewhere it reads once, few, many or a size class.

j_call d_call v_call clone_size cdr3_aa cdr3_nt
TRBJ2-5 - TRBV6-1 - CASIRISGEETQYF TGTGCCAGCATTCGGATCAGTGGTGAAGAGACCCAGTACTTC
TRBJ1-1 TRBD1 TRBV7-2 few CASSSYRGGEAFF TGTGCCAGCAGCTCTTACAGGGGGGGTGAAGCTTTCTTT
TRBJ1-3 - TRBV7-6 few CASSPPAGGWSGNTIYF TGTGCCAGCAGCCCTCCCGCGGGGGGCTGGTCTGGAAACACCATATATTTT
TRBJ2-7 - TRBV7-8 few CASSDTTGSYEQYF TGTGCCAGCAGCGATACCACTGGGAGCTACGAGCAGTACTTC
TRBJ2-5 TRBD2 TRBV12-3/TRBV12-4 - CASKGGSGGGETQYF TGTGCCAGCAAGGGGGGTAGCGGGGGCGGCGAGACCCAGTACTTC
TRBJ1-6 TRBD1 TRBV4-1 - CASSGKPPGGDNSPLHF TGCGCCAGCAGCGGGAAGCCCCCAGGGGGTGATAATTCACCCCTCCACTTT
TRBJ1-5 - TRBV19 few CASSSLAFSNQPQHF TGTGCCAGTAGTTCCCTGGCGTTTAGCAATCAGCCCCAGCATTTT
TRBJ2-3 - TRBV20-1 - CSARELAWGDTQYF TGCAGTGCTAGAGAGTTAGCCTGGGGAGATACGCAGTATTTT
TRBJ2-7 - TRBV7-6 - CASSLNDYEQYF TGTGCCAGCAGCTTAAACGACTACGAGCAGTACTTC
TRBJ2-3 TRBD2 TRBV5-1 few CASSLSLAVDTQYF TGCGCCAGCAGCTTGAGTCTAGCGGTTGATACGCAGTATTTT
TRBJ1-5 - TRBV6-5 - CASRTGTQPRHF TGTGCCAGCAGAACAGGGACTCAGCCCCGGCATTTT
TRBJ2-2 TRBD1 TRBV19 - CASSRGQANTGELFF TGTGCCAGTAGTCGAGGACAGGCGAACACCGGGGAGCTGTTTTTT
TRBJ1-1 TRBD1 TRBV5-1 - CASSTLTGGRTEAFF TGCGCCAGCAGCACGCTGACAGGGGGCAGGACTGAAGCTTTCTTT
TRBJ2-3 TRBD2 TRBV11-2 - CASRYTGLAGGMDTQYF TGTGCCAGCAGATATACCGGACTAGCGGGAGGGATGGATACGCAGTATTTT
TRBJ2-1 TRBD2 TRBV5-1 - CASSLEQGGLNEQFF TGCGCCAGCAGCTTGGAGCAGGGAGGGTTGAATGAGCAGTTCTTC
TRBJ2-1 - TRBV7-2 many CASSPPGVGYNEQFF TGTGCCAGCAGCCCACCGGGGGTGGGGTACAATGAGCAGTTCTTC
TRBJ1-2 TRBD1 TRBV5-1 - CASSYTGEGGYTF TGCGCCAGCAGCTATACAGGGGAGGGCGGCTACACCTTC
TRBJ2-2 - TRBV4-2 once CASSQVFGSGSNTGELFF TGTGCCAGCAGCCAAGTCTTTGGTAGTGGATCGAACACCGGGGAGCTGTTTTTT
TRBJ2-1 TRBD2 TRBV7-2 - CASSDSGGWAYNEQFF TGTGCCAGCAGCGATAGCGGGGGGTGGGCCTACAATGAGCAGTTCTTC
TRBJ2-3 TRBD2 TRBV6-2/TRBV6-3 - CASKPGTSGTDTQYF TGTGCCAGCAAACCCGGGACTAGCGGGACAGATACGCAGTATTTT
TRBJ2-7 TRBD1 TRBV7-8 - CASSYGTAGIYEQYF TGTGCCAGCAGCTACGGGACAGCTGGAATCTACGAGCAGTACTTC
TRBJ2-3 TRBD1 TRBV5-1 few CASSSTVGTGPTDTQYF TGCGCCAGCAGCTCAACTGTCGGGACAGGGCCCACAGATACGCAGTATTTT
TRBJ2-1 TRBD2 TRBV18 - CASSTPGGKGFAGGLYNEQFF TGTGCCAGCTCAACACCTGGAGGGAAGGGTTTTGCGGGAGGCCTCTACAATGAGCAGTTCTTC
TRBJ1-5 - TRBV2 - CASTFESNQPQHF TGTGCCAGCACCTTTGAGAGCAATCAGCCCCAGCATTTT
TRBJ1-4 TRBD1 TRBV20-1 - CSAPDRGGLNEKLFF TGCAGTGCTCCGGACAGGGGGGGACTTAATGAAAAACTGTTTTTT
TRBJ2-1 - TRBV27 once CASSGSGGNEQFF TGTGCCAGCAGCGGGTCAGGAGGCAATGAGCAGTTCTTC
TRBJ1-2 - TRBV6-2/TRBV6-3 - CASSYSSTRNYGYTF TGTGCCAGCAGTTACTCCTCCACAAGAAACTATGGCTACACCTTC
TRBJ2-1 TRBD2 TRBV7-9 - CASSFRTSGGHEQFF TGTGCCAGCAGTTTCCGGACTAGCGGGGGCCATGAGCAGTTCTTC
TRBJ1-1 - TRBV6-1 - CAISPGRGIRSTEAFF TGTGCCATCTCGCCGGGCAGGGGAATAAGGTCCACTGAAGCTTTCTTT
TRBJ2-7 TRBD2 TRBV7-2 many CASSYSLPGIAGYEQYF TGTGCCAGCAGCTACTCCTTACCGGGCATAGCGGGCTACGAGCAGTACTTC
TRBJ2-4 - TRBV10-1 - CASSERLGGIQYF TGCGCCAGCAGTGAGAGACTAGGGGGCATTCAGTACTTC
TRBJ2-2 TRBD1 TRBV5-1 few CASSSLTRGLGTGELFF TGCGCCAGCAGCTCACTAACCAGGGGGCTCGGAACCGGGGAGCTGTTTTTT
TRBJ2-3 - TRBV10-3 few CAIRTQDDTQYF TGTGCCATCAGAACTCAGGACGATACGCAGTATTTT
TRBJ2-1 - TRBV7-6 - CASSSMGGNNEQFF TGTGCCAGCAGCTCGATGGGGGGCAACAATGAGCAGTTCTTC
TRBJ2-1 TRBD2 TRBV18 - CASSSRTSGVYNEQFF TGTGCCAGCTCATCTAGGACTAGCGGGGTGTACAATGAGCAGTTCTTC
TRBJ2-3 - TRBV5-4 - CASSLAGGGRTDTQYF TGTGCCAGCAGCTTGGCGGGCGGCGGGCGCACAGATACGCAGTATTTT
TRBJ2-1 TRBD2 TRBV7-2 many CASSPRLAGTGNEQFF TGTGCCAGCAGCCCCCGACTAGCGGGGACGGGCAATGAGCAGTTCTTC
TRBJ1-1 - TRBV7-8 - CASSLGIDQKAFF TGTGCCAGCAGCTTGGGGATCGATCAAAAAGCTTTCTTT
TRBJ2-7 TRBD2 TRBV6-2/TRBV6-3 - CASSSWTSGKDEQYF TGTGCCAGCAGTTCTTGGACTAGCGGGAAGGATGAGCAGTACTTC
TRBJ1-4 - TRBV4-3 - CASSQGAPEGKEKLFF TGCGCCAGCAGCCAAGGGGCCCCAGAGGGTAAAGAAAAACTGTTTTTT